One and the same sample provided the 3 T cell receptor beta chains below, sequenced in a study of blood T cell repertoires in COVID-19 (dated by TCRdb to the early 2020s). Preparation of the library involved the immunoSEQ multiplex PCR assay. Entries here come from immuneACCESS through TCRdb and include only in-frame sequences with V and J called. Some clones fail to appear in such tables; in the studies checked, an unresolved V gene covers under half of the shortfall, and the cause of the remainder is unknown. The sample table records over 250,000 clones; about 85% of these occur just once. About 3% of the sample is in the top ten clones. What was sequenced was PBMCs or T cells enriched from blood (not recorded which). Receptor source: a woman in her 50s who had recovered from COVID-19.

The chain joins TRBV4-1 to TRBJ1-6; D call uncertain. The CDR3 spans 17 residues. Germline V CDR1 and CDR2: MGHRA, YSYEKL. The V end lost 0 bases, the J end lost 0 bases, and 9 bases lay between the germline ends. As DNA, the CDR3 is TGCGCCAGCAGCCAAGATAGTAGTCTCTCCTATAATTCACCCCTCCACTTT. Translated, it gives CASSQDSSLSYNSPLHF.

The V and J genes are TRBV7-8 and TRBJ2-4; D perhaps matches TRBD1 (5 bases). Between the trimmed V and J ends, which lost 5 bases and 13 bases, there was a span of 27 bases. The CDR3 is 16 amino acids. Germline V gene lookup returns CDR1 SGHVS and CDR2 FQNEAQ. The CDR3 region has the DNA TGTGCCAGCAGCCCATCGGGCGGACATCCACCAGTTGGGCAGTACTTC. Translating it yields CASSPSGGHPPVGQYF.

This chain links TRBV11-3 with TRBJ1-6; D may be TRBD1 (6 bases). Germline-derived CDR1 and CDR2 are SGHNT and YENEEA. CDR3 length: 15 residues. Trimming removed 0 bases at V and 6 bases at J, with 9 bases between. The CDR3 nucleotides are TGTGCCAGCAGCTTAGACGGACAGCCTAATTCACCCCTCCACTTT. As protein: CASSLDGQPNSPLHF.